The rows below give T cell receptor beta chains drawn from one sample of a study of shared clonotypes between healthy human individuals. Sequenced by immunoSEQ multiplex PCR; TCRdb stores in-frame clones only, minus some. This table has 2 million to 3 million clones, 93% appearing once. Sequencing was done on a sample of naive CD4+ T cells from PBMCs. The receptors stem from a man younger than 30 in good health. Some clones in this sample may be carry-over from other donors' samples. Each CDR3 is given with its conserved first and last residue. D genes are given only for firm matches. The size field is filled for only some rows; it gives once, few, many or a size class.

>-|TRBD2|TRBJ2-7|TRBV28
TGTGCCAGCAGTTTTTGGCTAGCGGGCTCCTCCTACGAGCAGTACTTC
CASSFWLAGSSYEQYF
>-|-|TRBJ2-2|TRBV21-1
TGTATTGGACAGGAAAACACCGGGGAGCTGTTTTTT
CIGQENTGELFF
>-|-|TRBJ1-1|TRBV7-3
TGTGCCAGCGTAGCAACACAGGGAGGTACTGAAGCTTTCTTT
CASVATQGGTEAFF
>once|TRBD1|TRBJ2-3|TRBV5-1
TGCGCCAGCAGCCCGGACAGGTCCACAGATACGCAGTATTTT
CASSPDRSTDTQYF
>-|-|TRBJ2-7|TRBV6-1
TGTGCCAGCAGTGGGGGGGACGAGCAGTACTTC
CASSGGDEQYF
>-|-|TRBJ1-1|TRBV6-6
TGTGCCAGCAGTTCTCAGTCGAACACTGAAGCTTTCTTT
CASSSQSNTEAFF
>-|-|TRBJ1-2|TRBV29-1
TGCAGCGTTGCCCTGGACAGCTCGAACTATGGCTACACCTTC
CSVALDSSNYGYTF
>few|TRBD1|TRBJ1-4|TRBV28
TGTGCCAGCAGTTCGGGACAGATTAATGAAAAACTGTTTTTT
CASSSGQINEKLFF
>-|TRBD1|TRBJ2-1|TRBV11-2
TGTGCCAGCAGCCCTCGACCGGGACAGGGACTGTTCTTC
CASSPRPGQGLFF
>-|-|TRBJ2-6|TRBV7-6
TGTGCCAGCAGCCCCACCACAGGGACTGGGGCCAACGTCCTGACTTTC
CASSPTTGTGANVLTF
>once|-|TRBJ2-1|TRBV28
TGTGCCAGCAGTTTAGAAGACACAAGGGCTTACAATGAGCAGTTCTTC
CASSLEDTRAYNEQFF
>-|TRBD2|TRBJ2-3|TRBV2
TGTGCCAGCAGCCCCGGACTAGCGGGAGCAGATACGCAGTATTTT
CASSPGLAGADTQYF
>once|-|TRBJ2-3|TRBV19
TGTGCCAGTAGTATCGGGCGTTGGGGCACAGATACGCAGTATTTT
CASSIGRWGTDTQYF
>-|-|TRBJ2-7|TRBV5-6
TGTGCCAGCAGCTTGGGGCGGACGTCCTACGAGCAGTACTTC
CASSLGRTSYEQYF
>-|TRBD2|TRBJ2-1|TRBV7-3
TGTGCCAGCAGCTCAACTAGCGGGGCGGGTGGTGAGCAGTTCTTC
CASSSTSGAGGEQFF